This T cell receptor beta chain was sequenced for a study of neurological immune-mediated disorders. General study results and limits: According to phylogenetic grouping, one related-CDR3 cluster, a possible signature, contained the repertoires of 18 of 34 multiple sclerosis patients. None of the CDR3 amino acid sequences found in expanded clones was shared across subjects. This suggests that the TCR-beta repertoires were private in all groups.

One entry per CDR3 protein, called by TCRdb with MiXCR from the 5' RACE reads. Here the sample spans 54,000 or so distinct CDR3 sequences, under 4.5% being singletons. Remarks on this clonotype: Antigen: not known.

Germline V gene sequence: CDR1 DFQATT, CDR2 SNEGSKA (reference sequence). Losses at the gene ends were 3 bases for V and 0 bases for J; bases not matched to a gene: 4. The CDR3 spans 14 residues. The rearrangement links TRBV20-1 to TRBJ2-7; TRBD2 matches at 8 bases. The receptor's source is a woman under 40 with multiple sclerosis. The sample comprised PBMCs. The CDR3 is CSASHGGDSYEQYF. DNA of the CDR3: TGCAGTGCTAGTCACGGGGGGGACTCCTACGAGCAGTACTTC.